These T cell receptor beta chains were read from a single sample in a study of blood T cell repertoires in COVID-19. TCRdb's copy holds only in-frame clones and misses some; the assay was immunoSEQ multiplex PCR. The data hold around 100,000 clones, with 91% observed a single time. Material for sequencing was peripheral blood. These receptors were taken from a human donor in a cohort sampled during active COVID-19. The CDR3 runs from the conserved cysteine through the conserved F or W. A D gene is named only where the DNA matches it firmly. Rows give clone size only sometimes, using once, few, many, or a class for an expanded clone.

v_gene	d_gene	abundance	j_gene	CDR3nt	CDR3aa
TRBV13	-	-	TRBJ1-3	TGTGCCAGCAGCCCCGGGTCTCTCTCTGGAAACACCATATATTTT	CASSPGSLSGNTIYF
TRBV10-2	-	-	TRBJ2-2	TGCGCCAGCAGTTCCGACAGGATCGGCACCGGGGAGCTGTTTTTT	CASSSDRIGTGELFF
TRBV7-8	-	-	TRBJ2-1	TGTGCCAGCAGCCCCCGAATAGTGCAGTTCTTC	CASSPRIVQFF
TRBV6-6	-	-	TRBJ2-1	TGTGCCAGCAGTTACTCCCCCTGGAGCTACAATGAGCAGTTCTTC	CASSYSPWSYNEQFF
TRBV4-2	-	-	TRBJ1-5	TGTGCCAGCAGCCAAGATCCAGGTCAACAGCCCCAGCATTTT	CASSQDPGQQPQHF
TRBV5-1	-	-	TRBJ1-4	TGCGCCAGCAGCCTACAGGGACCTAATGAAAAACTGTTTTTT	CASSLQGPNEKLFF
TRBV27	-	-	TRBJ2-7	TGTGCCAGCAGTCCCCTCCAGTTCGTATACGAGCAGTACTTC	CASSPLQFVYEQYF
TRBV6-1	-	-	TRBJ2-3	TGTGCCAGCAGTGCACCCGCCGGGATCCCCACAGATACGCAGTATTTT	CASSAPAGIPTDTQYF
TRBV28	-	-	TRBJ2-7	TGTGCCAGCAGCATCACATTGGACAGCTCCTACGAGCAGTACTTC	CASSITLDSSYEQYF
TRBV7-9	-	-	TRBJ1-2	TGTGCCAGCAGCTTATTAGTTTTGGGGAGCGGCTACACCTTC	CASSLLVLGSGYTF
TRBV6-2/TRBV6-3	-	-	TRBJ2-7	TGTGCCAGCAGCCCCCTCCGTACGACAGCCTACGAGCAGTACTTC	CASSPLRTTAYEQYF
TRBV7-9	TRBD2	-	TRBJ2-7	TGTGCCAGCAGCTTGGGACTAGCGGCCTACGAGCAGTACTTC	CASSLGLAAYEQYF
TRBV27	-	-	TRBJ2-7	TGTGCCAGCAGTTTATCGGGGAGAGGACCCCTTTTCGAGCAGTACTTC	CASSLSGRGPLFEQYF
TRBV27	TRBD2	-	TRBJ2-2	TGTGCCAGCAGTGTGTTTGCGGGGGGGGAACCCGGGGAGCTGTTTTTT	CASSVFAGGEPGELFF
TRBV10-3	TRBD1	-	TRBJ2-7	TGTGCCATCAGTGGGGACAGGACCGACGAGCAGTACTTC	CAISGDRTDEQYF
TRBV6-5	TRBD1	few	TRBJ1-5	TGTGCCAGCAGTTACGGCAGGGGGTTTGCTCAGCCCCAGCATTTT	CASSYGRGFAQPQHF
TRBV28	TRBD2	-	TRBJ2-1	TGTGCCAGCAGTCCCGGACTAGCGGGAAATGAGCAGTTCTTC	CASSPGLAGNEQFF
TRBV6-5	-	-	TRBJ2-5	TGTGCCAGCAGTCTTCTTACAGGTCTCCAAGAGACCCAGTACTTC	CASSLLTGLQETQYF
TRBV6-5	-	-	TRBJ1-4	TGTGCCAGCAGTTACTCGGGGGGGAAACTGTTTTTT	CASSYSGGKLFF
TRBV5-4	TRBD2	-	TRBJ2-7	TGTGCCAGCAGCACGGAGGGGACTAGCGGGGGGCACGAGCAGTACTTC	CASSTEGTSGGHEQYF
TRBV7-9	TRBD2	-	TRBJ2-3	TGTGCCAGCAGCTTAGCGGGCCTAGCGGGAGTCCCCACAGATACGCAGTATTTT	CASSLAGLAGVPTDTQYF
TRBV10-2	TRBD1	-	TRBJ1-5	TGCGCCAGCACTCCGACAGGGAGGTCCCTCCAGCCCCAGCATTTT	CASTPTGRSLQPQHF
TRBV3-1/TRBV3-2	TRBD1	-	TRBJ2-1	TGTGCCAGCAGCCAAGAGTGGGGTCAGGGGGAGAACAATGAGCAGTTCTTC	CASSQEWGQGENNEQFF
TRBV2	-	-	TRBJ2-5	TGTGCCAGCAAACCGGCCGGAGGAGAGACCCAGTACTTC	CASKPAGGETQYF
TRBV4-1	-	-	TRBJ2-2	TGCGCCAGCAGCCAAGGCCTAAGTGCCGGGGAGCTGTTTTTT	CASSQGLSAGELFF
TRBV19	-	-	TRBJ2-7	TGTGCCAGTAGTATGATCCACTATTACGAGCAGTACTTC	CASSMIHYYEQYF
TRBV7-8	-	-	TRBJ1-5	TGTGCCAGCAGCGACAACCTGAATAGCAATCAGCCCCAGCATTTT	CASSDNLNSNQPQHF
TRBV6-5	-	-	TRBJ2-5	TGTGCCAGCAATCGACAGGATGAAGAGACCCAGTACTTC	CASNRQDEETQYF
TRBV5-8	TRBD2	-	TRBJ2-1	TGTGCCAGCAGCTTGAGACTAGCGGGGGGGTATATTGAGCAGTTCTTC	CASSLRLAGGYIEQFF
TRBV12-3/TRBV12-4	-	-	TRBJ1-1	TGTGCCAGCAGTTTATTTGGCCAGACTAAAGCTTTCTTT	CASSLFGQTKAFF
TRBV18	-	-	TRBJ2-7	TGTGCCAGCTCACCAACCGGGTCCGCCGGTCGTGAGCAGTACTTC	CASSPTGSAGREQYF
TRBV12-2	-	-	TRBJ2-3	TGTGCAAGTCGCTTAGTGCCGGCAGATACGCAGTATTTT	CASRLVPADTQYF
TRBV11-2	TRBD1	-	TRBJ2-7	TGTGCCAGCAGCTTAGGGACAGGGGGTTTGTACGAGCAGTACTTC	CASSLGTGGLYEQYF
TRBV5-1	TRBD1	-	TRBJ2-7	TGCGCCAGCAGCTTGGTTTCTGACAGGGGCTCCTACGAGCAGTACTTC	CASSLVSDRGSYEQYF
TRBV5-1	TRBD1	-	TRBJ2-7	TGCGCCAGCAGCCCCGACAGGGGGGGCCCCTACGAGCAGTACTTC	CASSPDRGGPYEQYF
TRBV7-2	-	-	TRBJ1-2	TGTGCCAGCAGCTTAGCGGAGGAGATGTATGGCTACACCTTC	CASSLAEEMYGYTF
TRBV18	TRBD1	-	TRBJ1-1	TGTGCCAGCTCACCCACCGGGACAGGGGTATACACTGAAGCTTTCTTT	CASSPTGTGVYTEAFF
TRBV3-1/TRBV3-2	-	-	TRBJ2-1	TGTGCCAGCAGCCGCGCACACAATGAGCAGTTCTTC	CASSRAHNEQFF
TRBV19	TRBD2	-	TRBJ2-1	TGTGCCAGTAGCCCCGGGACTAGAAACGAGCAGTTCTTC	CASSPGTRNEQFF
TRBV18	TRBD1	-	TRBJ2-1	TGTGCCAGCTCACCAAAGGGACAGGGAGTGTTGGGTAGTGAGCAGTTCTTC	CASSPKGQGVLGSEQFF
TRBV3-1/TRBV3-2	-	-	TRBJ2-3	TGTGCCAGCAGCCCCGGACTTGGGGTCTATAGCACAGATACGCAGTATTTT	CASSPGLGVYSTDTQYF
TRBV7-6	-	-	TRBJ2-1	TGTGCCAGCAGTAACGGTGCGGCCGCCTACAATGAACAGTTCTTC	CASSNGAAAYNEQFF
TRBV6-6	-	-	TRBJ1-2	TGTGCCAGCAGCTCTACGGCGGCGGAAAACTATGGCTACACCTTC	CASSSTAAENYGYTF
TRBV5-1	TRBD1	-	TRBJ2-3	TGCGCCAGCAGCTTGGCAGGGGGCAGCGCAGATACGCAGTATTTT	CASSLAGGSADTQYF
TRBV9	TRBD2	-	TRBJ2-2	TGTGCCAGCAGCGTCGGGGGGACCGGGGAGCTGTTTTTT	CASSVGGTGELFF
TRBV7-8	-	-	TRBJ2-3	TGTGCCAGCAGCTTAGATGGCAGACTCACAGATACGCAGTATTTT	CASSLDGRLTDTQYF
TRBV9	-	-	TRBJ2-1	TGTGCCAGCAGCGGGAGTAATGAGCAGTTCTTC	CASSGSNEQFF
TRBV30	-	-	TRBJ2-7	TGTGCCTGGACCCTGCCAGCGGCCCCCTACGAGCAGTACTTC	CAWTLPAAPYEQYF
TRBV7-9	TRBD2	-	TRBJ2-3	TGTGCCAGCAGCTCCGTAGGCTCTAGCGGGGGGTTTTGGACGCAGTATTTT	CASSSVGSSGGFWTQYF
TRBV28	-	-	TRBJ2-1	TGTGCCAGCAGTGGCGCGGGCCAGCATCACAATGAGCAGTTCTTC	CASSGAGQHHNEQFF
TRBV2	TRBD2	-	TRBJ2-3	TGTGCCGGCCGCGGGACTAGCGGACTCGCGGATACGCAGTATTTT	CAGRGTSGLADTQYF
TRBV28	-	-	TRBJ2-1	TGTGCCAGCAACCACGGCTCGGGCAATGAGCAGTTCTTC	CASNHGSGNEQFF
TRBV6-5	TRBD1	once	TRBJ1-1	TGTGCCAGCAGTTTCGAGACAGGGCAGAACACTGAAGCTTTCTTT	CASSFETGQNTEAFF
TRBV5-6	TRBD1	few	TRBJ1-2	TGTGCCAGCAGTATACCCAGGGGGCTCTTCTATGGCTACACCTTC	CASSIPRGLFYGYTF
TRBV19	TRBD1	-	TRBJ1-4	TGTGCCAGTAGGGACAGGGTTAATGAAAAACTGTTTTTT	CASRDRVNEKLFF
TRBV19	-	-	TRBJ2-1	TGTGCCAGTAGTTTATACAGGGTAAGGGGTCTAGATGAGCAGTTCTTC	CASSLYRVRGLDEQFF
TRBV5-4	-	few	TRBJ2-2	TGTGCCAGCAGCCTAACGGCCTCCAGCGCCGGGGAGCTGTTTTTT	CASSLTASSAGELFF